The 32 T cell receptor beta chains given below trace back to one sample, sequenced in a study of monozygotic twins with inflammatory bowel disease. No DNA is given; TCRdb re-called the 5' RACE reads and lists each CDR3 protein once. Its listing shows under 150,000 distinct CDR3 sequences. The sample consisted of blood. The receptors were sampled from a human donor with ulcerative colitis or Crohn's disease, or a healthy co-twin of an affected twin (not recorded which).

The chain joins TRBV24-1 to TRBJ2-3; absent DNA, TCRdb's TRBD2 call cannot be checked. The CDR3 has 16 residues. CDR1 is KGHDR, CDR2 SFDVKD, per germline. The chain's CDR3 is CATSAPRGGGANTQYF.

The chain carries TRBV7-2 and TRBJ2-1. The CDR3 sequence is 14 residues long. CDR1 and CDR2 (germline): SGHTA, FQGNSA. The CDR3 reads CASSPSALINEQFF.

The rearrangement links TRBV28 to TRBJ2-5; the TRBD1 assignment by TCRdb is unverifiable without DNA. Per germline, CDR1 MDHEN and CDR2 SYDVKM. This CDR3 contains 13 residues. CDR3 loop: CASRPAPRETQYF.

The V and J genes are TRBV5-5 and TRBJ1-5; TCRdb gives TRBD1 as the D gene, but with no DNA this cannot be confirmed. Germline assignment: CDR1 SGHKS and CDR2 YYEKEE (reference sequence). The CDR3 runs to 16 residues. The CDR3 reads CASSLVGTGGDQPQHF.

The V call is TRBV12-3 or TRBV12-4, the J call TRBJ2-1. This CDR3 has 14 residues. This chain's CDR3 is CASHNRSTYNEQFF.

The V call is TRBV7-6, the J call TRBJ1-2; lacking DNA, the TRBD1 call made by TCRdb goes unchecked. There are 13 residues in the CDR3. Germline CDR1 reads SGHVS; CDR2 reads FNYEAQ. The CDR3: CASSPSNRGSYTF.

The J gene is TRBJ1-4, the V gene TRBV5-6. The length of the CDR3 is 15 residues. CDR1 SGHDT and CDR2 YYEEEE come from the germline V gene. The CDR3 here is CASSLMPTTNEKLFF.

The gene calls are TRBV15 and TRBJ2-1; TCRdb names TRBD2, which stays unverified in the absence of DNA. Germline CDR1 and CDR2: LNHNV and YYDKDF (reference sequence). The CDR3 is 15 amino acids. The chain's CDR3 is CATSQRGNSYNEQFF.

J is TRBJ2-3 and V is TRBV29-1; TCRdb selects TRBD1, and the lack of DNA leaves this call unchecked. Germline CDR1 is SQVTM and CDR2 is ANQGSEA. The CDR3 is made up of 14 amino acids. The CDR3 reads CSVTGGISTDTQYF.

The chain has TRBV5-1 and TRBJ2-3; the D call from TCRdb, TRBD2, cannot be confirmed without DNA. This CDR3 has 16 amino acids. Germline values: CDR1 SGHRS, CDR2 YFSETQ. The chain's CDR3 is CASSLGASGRTDTQYF.

The rearrangement joins TRBV5-1 to TRBJ2-5. Germline CDR1 reads SGHRS; CDR2 reads YFSETQ. The CDR3 has 14 residues. The CDR3 is CASSSGQNQETQYF.

This chain joins TRBV21-1 and TRBJ1-5; TCRdb designates TRBD1, a call that cannot be tested without DNA. TRBV21-1 is shown as a pseudogene. This CDR3 has 14 amino acids. CDR3 amino acids: CASSKVPPNQPQHF.

V is TRBV20-1 and J is TRBJ2-3; TCRdb calls TRBD2, which cannot be checked without DNA. This CDR3 contains 16 residues. Germline V CDR1 and CDR2: DFQATT, SNEGSKA (reference sequence). The CDR3 sequence is CSARDPGGPTADTQYF.

The chain combines TRBV6-2 or TRBV6-3 with TRBJ2-1; TCRdb names TRBD1, which stays unverified in the absence of DNA. There are 19 residues in the CDR3. Germline V CDR1 and CDR2: MNHEY, SVGEGT. CDR3 protein: CASSYSRGGGASSYNEQFF.

The rearrangement uses TRBV24-1 and TRBJ1-2; TCRdb lists TRBD1, though no DNA is available to test this call. The CDR3 sequence is 16 residues long. Germline lookup yields CDR1 KGHDR and CDR2 SFDVKD. The chain's CDR3 is CATSDTGGPGVRGYTF.

This chain uses TRBV29-1 with TRBJ2-1; TCRdb returns TRBD1, unconfirmable since there is no DNA. The germline V gene has CDR1 SQVTM and CDR2 ANQGSEA. The CDR3 totals 13 residues. The CDR3 loop reads CSVQGGDYNEQFF.

The rearrangement uses TRBV7-3 and TRBJ2-2. Germline V lookup: CDR1 SGHTA, CDR2 FQGTGA. The CDR3 covers 13 residues. The CDR3 reads CASSLKDTGELFF. Full variable domain (remainder filled in from reference TRBV7-3 and TRBJ2-2): GAGVSQTPSNKVTEKGKYVELRCDPISGHTALYWYRQSLGQGPEFLIYFQGTGAADDSGLPNDRFFAVRPEGSVSTLKIQRTERGDSAVYLCASSLKDTGELFFGEGSRLTVL.

The rearrangement uses TRBV5-1 and TRBJ2-7; TCRdb names TRBD1, which stays unverified in the absence of DNA. The CDR3 has 14 residues. The germline V gene encodes CDR1 SGHRS and CDR2 YFSETQ. The CDR3 here is CASSGGQGDYEQYF.

The chain joins TRBV29-1 to TRBJ2-5; lacking DNA, the TRBD1 call made by TCRdb goes unchecked. This CDR3 region has 12 residues. From germline, CDR1 is SQVTM and CDR2 ANQGSEA. CDR3 loop: CSGQRQGGAQYF.

V usage is TRBV6-2 or TRBV6-3 and J usage is TRBJ2-1; the D gene TCRdb calls, TRBD2, cannot be checked with no DNA. There are 12 residues in the CDR3. The germline CDR1 and CDR2 sequences are MNHEY and SVGEGT. This CDR3 is CASSRSGGEQFF.

The rearrangement joins TRBV13 to TRBJ2-7; no DNA is available, so the TRBD2 call from TCRdb remains unchecked. Germline V CDR1 and CDR2: PRHDT, FYEKMQ (reference sequence). This CDR3 is built from 19 residues. Here the CDR3 reads CASSSRVAGGLLRGYEQYF.

The genes are TRBV7-2 and TRBJ1-1; TCRdb gives TRBD1 as the D gene, but with no DNA this cannot be confirmed. CDR1 is SGHTA, CDR2 FQGNSA, per germline. This CDR3 is 15 amino acids long. CDR3 region: CASRENRRLNTEAFF.

The chain uses TRBV7-9 and TRBJ2-7; without DNA, the TCRdb call of TRBD2 cannot be checked. CDR1 SEHNR and CDR2 FQNEAQ come from the germline V gene (reference sequence). There are 15 residues in the CDR3. CDR3 region: CASRTGGSAGDEQYF.

The chain combines TRBV3-1 with TRBJ1-1. Germline V lookup: CDR1 LGHDT, CDR2 YNNKEL (reference sequence). There are 15 residues in the CDR3. This CDR3 reads CASSQVSAMNTEAFF.

The chain carries TRBV4-3 and TRBJ2-5; no DNA is available, so the TRBD1 call from TCRdb remains unchecked. Germline CDR1 LGHNA, CDR2 YSLEER. This CDR3 contains 19 residues. The CDR3 here is CASSQIISFSQGDRETQYF.

This chain joins TRBV5-1 and TRBJ2-7; TCRdb selects TRBD1, and the lack of DNA leaves this call unchecked. Germline V CDR1 and CDR2: SGHRS, YFSETQ. The CDR3 covers 17 residues. The CDR3 region is CASSFRTRDSNSYEQYF. The whole variable domain, filled in from reference TRBV5-1 and TRBJ2-7, reads KAGVTQTPRYLIKTRGQQVTLSCSPISGHRSVSWYQQTPGQGLQFLFEYFSETQRNKGNFPGRFSGRQFSNSRSEMNVSTLELGDSALYLCASSFRTRDSNSYEQYFGPGTRLTVT.

The chain is built from TRBV4-2 and TRBJ2-7; TCRdb outputs TRBD1, but without DNA this stays unchecked. The CDR3 contains 17 residues. Per the germline V gene, CDR1 is LGHNA and CDR2 is YNFKEQ. CDR3 in amino acids: CASSQDGILVPMGEQYF.

The chain has TRBV20-1 and TRBJ2-2; TCRdb selects TRBD2, and the lack of DNA leaves this call unchecked. This CDR3 spans 15 amino acids. Germline-derived CDR1 and CDR2 are DFQATT and SNEGSKA (reference sequence). CDR3 loop: CSAPAGTRGGGELFF.

The V and J genes are TRBV4-3 and TRBJ2-7; the D call of TRBD2 rests on TCRdb alone, since no DNA is present to check it. Germline V lookup: CDR1 LGHNA, CDR2 YSLEER. CDR3 length equals 17 residues. The CDR3 region is CASSQGLAGASSYEQYF.

The chain employs TRBV4-1 and TRBJ2-3. The CDR3 runs 14 residues. CDR1 MGHRA and CDR2 YSYEKL come from the germline V gene. CDR3 region: CASSQDRNTDTQYF.

The chain carries TRBV7-2 and TRBJ2-2. The germline gives CDR1 SGHTA, CDR2 FQGNSA. CDR3 length: 15 amino acids. Here the CDR3 reads CASSLRRANTGELFF.

The chain employs TRBV4-3 and TRBJ2-2. This CDR3 contains 15 residues. Looked up from germline, CDR1 is LGHNA and CDR2 is YSLEER. The CDR3: CASSQDPLLTGELFF.